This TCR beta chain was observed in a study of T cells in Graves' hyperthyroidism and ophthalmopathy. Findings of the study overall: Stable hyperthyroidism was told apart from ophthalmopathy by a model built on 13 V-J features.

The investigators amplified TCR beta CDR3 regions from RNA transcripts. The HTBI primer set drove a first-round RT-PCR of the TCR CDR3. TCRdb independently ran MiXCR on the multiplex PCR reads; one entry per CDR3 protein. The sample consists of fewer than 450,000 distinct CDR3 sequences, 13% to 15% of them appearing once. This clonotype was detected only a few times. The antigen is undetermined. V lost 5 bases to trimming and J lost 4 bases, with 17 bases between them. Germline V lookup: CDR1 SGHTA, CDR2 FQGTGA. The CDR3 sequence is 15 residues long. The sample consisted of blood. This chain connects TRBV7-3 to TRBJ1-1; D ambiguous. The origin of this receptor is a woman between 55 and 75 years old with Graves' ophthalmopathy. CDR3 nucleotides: TGTGCCAGCAGCCTAGCCGGCGGGTGGGTCACTGAAGCTTTCTTT. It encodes CASSLAGGWVTEAFF.